This TCR beta chain was captured in a study of blood T cell repertoires in COVID-19. About the study: Both acute and convalescent COVID-19 samples were obtained from the United States, Italy and Spain. PBMCs, B-cell-depleted T cells, or T cells provided the cDNA or gDNA that made up the material.

TCRdb's copy holds only in-frame clones and misses some; the assay was immunoSEQ multiplex PCR. Of about 230,000 clones listed, approximately 84% are singletons. The sample taken for sequencing was peripheral blood. The clonotype was recovered from a man aged 35 to 55 with acute or convalescent COVID-19.

DNA of the CDR3: TGCGCCAGCAGGGCTGAACAGGGGGCGGTTGCTTTCTTT. Amino acids: CASRAEQGAVAFF. The V call is TRBV10-1, the J call TRBJ1-1, with 9 bases fitting TRBD1. This CDR3 has 13 amino acids. J lost 11 bases, V lost 6 bases, and 10 bases had no gene match. Germline V CDR1 and CDR2: WNHNN, SYGVQD (reference sequence).